The next 11 T cell receptor beta chains were all read from a single sample in a study of CD8 T cells in ankylosing spondylitis. TCRdb processed the 5' RACE reads anew with MiXCR; each CDR3 protein has one entry. This table has 200,000 to 250,000 distinct CDR3 sequences, over 9.5% appearing once. The sequenced material came from blood, either unsorted or a sorted T cell fraction (not recorded which). Every receptor here comes from a male donor with ankylosing spondylitis or in good health (not recorded which).

This sequence joins TRBV6-5 and TRBJ2-3; TRBD1 matches at 7 bases. The CDR3 is made up of 15 amino acids. CDR1 and CDR2 (germline): MNHEY, SVGAGI. V lost 3 bases, J lost 1 base, and 4 bases stayed unmatched. The CDR3 DNA reads as TGTGCCAGCAGTTATCGACAGGGTGGCACAGATACGCAGTATTTT. Translating gives CASSYRQGGTDTQYF.

This clonotype was recorded many times. Here the CDR3 reads CASSYFRDRGSNEQYF. The CDR3, as DNA: TGTGCCAGCAGTTACTTCCGGGACAGGGGTAGCAACGAGCAGTACTTC. This chain uses TRBV7-2 with TRBJ2-7; 10 nucleotides agree with TRBD1. Trimming removed 6 bases from V and 5 bases from J; junction bases left unmatched: 13. Germline-derived CDR1 and CDR2 are SGHTA and FQGNSA. CDR3 length equals 16 residues.

This clonotype was seen more than once but under ten times. The chain couples TRBV7-2 to TRBJ2-3, with D maybe TRBD2 (5 bases). The germline V gene encodes CDR1 SGHTA and CDR2 FQGNSA. The V end lost 5 bases, the J end lost 5 bases, and 17 bases lay between the germline ends. The CDR3 covers 15 residues. CDR3 loop: CASSPGSGGKDTQYF. Written as DNA, the CDR3 is TGTGCCAGCAGCCCGGGATCCGGAGGAAAAGATACGCAGTATTTT.

This clonotype was picked up many times. The genes are TRBV20-1 and TRBJ2-3; no firm D call. V lost 7 bases, J lost 0 bases, and 11 bases lay in between. Germline V lookup: CDR1 DFQATT, CDR2 SNEGSKA (reference sequence). There are 13 residues in the CDR3. CDR3 nucleotides: TGCAGTGTTACGGGTGCTAGCACAGATACGCAGTATTTT. Its protein is CSVTGASTDTQYF.

This clonotype was counted at least ten times. This chain joins TRBV20-1 and TRBJ2-7; the match to TRBD1 covers 9 bases. Germline CDR1 reads DFQATT; CDR2 reads SNEGSKA (reference sequence). The CDR3 extends over 12 amino acids. V lost 8 bases to trimming and J lost 5 bases; unmatched junction nucleotides: 7. CDR3 protein: CSLRDRDHEQYF. The CDR3 DNA reads as TGCAGTCTCCGGGACAGGGACCACGAGCAGTACTTC.

This clonotype came up many times. V usage is TRBV4-1 and J usage is TRBJ2-3; weak D call: TRBD1 (6 bases). CDR3 length: 14 amino acids. Germline CDR1 and CDR2: MGHRA and YSYEKL. V lost 5 bases, J lost 4 bases, and 13 bases lay in between. This CDR3 is CASSFGQIPDTQYF. CDR3 bases: TGCGCCAGCAGCTTCGGACAGATCCCAGATACGCAGTATTTT.

Points on this clonotype: A much larger clone is a single base away; this may be a read error. The V gene is TRBV5-1, the J gene TRBJ2-3; 7 bases map to TRBD2. The CDR3 length is 16 residues. CDR1 SGHRS and CDR2 YFSETQ come from the germline V gene. CDR3 sequence (DNA): TGCCCCAGCAGCTTGGCCCCGGGACTAATCACAGATACGCAGTATTTT. This codes for CPSSLAPGLITDTQYF.

The V and J genes are TRBV28 and TRBJ1-2; D perhaps matches TRBD1 (6 bases). The CDR3 is made up of 13 amino acids. The V gene lost 5 bases and the J gene lost 7 bases, with 14 bases spanning the gap. Per the germline V gene, CDR1 is MDHEN and CDR2 is SYDVKM. The CDR3 DNA sequence: TGTGCCAGCAGTCGAGGGGGATTTGGTGGCTACACCTTC. Its protein is CASSRGGFGGYTF.

In this sample, this clonotype turned up many times. The rearrangement joins TRBV20-1 to TRBJ1-5; D gene uncertain. Looked up from germline, CDR1 is DFQATT and CDR2 is SNEGSKA (reference sequence). The germline V and J ends were trimmed by 5 bases and 0 bases, with 8 bases remaining between them. This CDR3 region has 13 residues. CDR3 bases: TGCAGTGCTTCCGCCCCTAGCAATCAGCCCCAGCATTTT. Translated, it gives CSASAPSNQPQHF.

This clonotype was counted many times. The rearrangement uses TRBV5-1 and TRBJ2-7, with 7 bases that match TRBD2. V lost 0 bases and J lost 0; bases outside the gene matches: 15. Looked up from germline, CDR1 is SGHRS and CDR2 is YFSETQ. The CDR3 sequence is 19 residues long. CDR3 amino acids: CASSLGTPGLLNGSYEQYF. CDR3 DNA: TGCGCCAGCAGCTTGGGGACCCCGGGACTACTAAACGGCTCCTACGAGCAGTACTTC.

Many counts were recorded for this clonotype. J is TRBJ2-2 and V is TRBV7-3, with 7 bases fitting TRBD1. Germline-derived CDR1 and CDR2 are SGHTA and FQGTGA. V shed 4 bases, J shed 5 bases, and the junction held 7 bases outside the gene matches. The CDR3 sequence is 15 residues long. CDR3 nucleotide sequence: TGTGCCAGCAGCTCCCCGGGACAGTTTACCGGGGAGCTGTTTTTT. Protein product: CASSSPGQFTGELFF.